This TCR beta chain originates from a study of identical twins. Germline loops: CDR1 SGDLS, CDR2 YYNGEE. CDR3 length: 13 amino acids. V was cut by 4 bases and J by 6 bases, with 14 bases left in between. One entry per CDR3 protein, called by TCRdb with MiXCR from the 5' RACE reads. The sample consists of roughly 770,000 distinct CDR3 sequences, roughly 18% of them appearing once. This clonotype was detected a few times. The sample was also reused in another study, on T cells expressing NK-cell markers. That study adds: These clonotypes also led the CD3+CD56-NKG2C+ fraction in several donors.

The sequencing sample was made of PBMCs. This receptor was obtained from a woman under 30 in good health. This rearrangement joins TRBV9 to TRBJ2-7; D may match TRBD1 or TRBD2 (5 bases each). The CDR3 sequence: CASSPRDLSEQYF. Here the CDR3 DNA reads TGTGCCAGCAGCCCACGGGACCTCTCCGAGCAGTACTTC.